This T cell receptor beta chain was obtained from a study of blood T cell repertoires in COVID-19. On the study more broadly: From the United States, Italy and Spain came samples of acute and convalescent COVID-19. PBMCs, B-cell-depleted T cells, or T cells were the source of the cDNA or gDNA that made up the material.

How the authors handled the data: Amplification of reference gene primers provided the estimated nucleated cell counts. Repertoires were generated with immunoSEQ multiplex PCR, while TCRdb's copy carries only in-frame clones and drops some. The V and J calls and clone size were taken over from that table, and D and trimming were inferred from the DNA. The sample carries about 85,000 clones, around 85% recorded once. CDR1 SGHRS and CDR2 YFSETQ come from the germline V gene. The V segment lost 4 bases and the J segment 5 bases; nucleotides outside the gene matches: 6. This CDR3 comprises 15 residues. The V gene is TRBV5-1, the J gene TRBJ2-1; 10 bases map to TRBD1. The receptor was isolated from a man between 60 and 75 years old with acute or convalescent COVID-19. The sample was peripheral blood. The DNA for the CDR3 is TGCGCCAGCAGCCTAGGGACAGGGGAGAACAATGAGCAGTTCTTC. Its translation: CASSLGTGENNEQFF.